This TCR beta chain is from a study of blood T cell repertoires in COVID-19. On the study more broadly: The United States, Italy and Spain supplied acute and convalescent COVID-19 samples. In each case, the material was cDNA or gDNA derived from T cells, B-cell-depleted T cells, or PBMCs.

Categorization into cohorts depended on clinical history that participants reported. The V gene's germline CDR1 is LNHDA and CDR2 SQIVND (reference sequence). V shed 3 bases and J shed 7 bases, with 13 bases lying between them. The CDR3 has 14 amino acids. Authors' methods: From reference gene primer amplification, estimates of nucleated cell counts were derived. The table came from immunoSEQ multiplex PCR; TCRdb's copy has only in-frame clones and leaves some out. V and J calls and clone size are as listed in that table; D and trimming were resolved from the DNA. The sample shows over 200,000 clones, approximately 89% of them seen only once.

The V gene is TRBV19, the J gene TRBJ1-5; D gene unclear. Sample: PBMCs or T cells enriched from blood (not recorded which). The sequence was collected from a woman aged 40 to 55 with acute COVID-19. CDR3 residues: CASSMARVRQPQHF. CDR3 sequence (DNA): TGTGCCAGTAGTATGGCGAGGGTTAGACAGCCCCAGCATTTT. The whole variable domain, filled in from reference TRBV19 and TRBJ1-5, reads DGGITQSPKYLFRKEGQNVTLSCEQNLNHDAMYWYRQDPGQGLRLIYYSQIVNDFQKGDIAEGYSVSREKKESFPLTVTSAQKNPTAFYLCASSMARVRQPQHFGDGTRLSIL.